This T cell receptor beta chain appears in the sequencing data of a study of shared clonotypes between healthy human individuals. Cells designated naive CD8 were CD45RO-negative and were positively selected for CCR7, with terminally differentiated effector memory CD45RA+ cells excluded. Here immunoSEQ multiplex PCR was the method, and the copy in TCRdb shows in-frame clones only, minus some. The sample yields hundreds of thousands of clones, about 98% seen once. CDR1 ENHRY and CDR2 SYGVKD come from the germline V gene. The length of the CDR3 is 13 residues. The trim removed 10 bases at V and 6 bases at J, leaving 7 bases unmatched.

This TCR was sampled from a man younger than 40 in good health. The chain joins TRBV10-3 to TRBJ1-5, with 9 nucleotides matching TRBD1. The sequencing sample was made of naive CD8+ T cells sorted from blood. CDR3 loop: CATRQGVSQPQHF. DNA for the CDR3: TGTGCCACCCGACAGGGGGTGAGTCAGCCCCAGCATTTT.